This T cell receptor beta chain was retrieved from a study of control samples from healthy donors and cancer patients. The germline V and J ends were trimmed by 0 bases and 2 bases, with 5 bases remaining between them. CDR3 length equals 13 residues. The germline gives CDR1 SGHRS, CDR2 YFSETQ. TCRdb's table, derived via immunoSEQ multiplex PCR, lists solely in-frame clones and lacks some. Altogether over 90,000 clones are present, around 88% being singletons, with the ten largest covering approximately 20%. The TCR sequence derives from a man aged 55 to 69 with lung cancer. The V gene is TRBV5-1, the J gene TRBJ1-2; D ambiguous. The sequenced sample consisted of PBMCs. The CDR3 reads CASSLVTNYGYTF. In DNA, the CDR3 is TGCGCCAGCAGCTTGGTCACAAACTATGGCTACACCTTC.